The clone carrying this TCR beta chain was picked up a small number of times. The antigen remains unidentified. TCRdb passed the reads through MiXCR, listing each CDR3 protein once. The sample lists nearly 650,000 distinct CDR3 sequences, around 24% occurring once. The sample belongs to a study of T cell repertoires in cytomegalovirus infection. Study overall: Public TCR beta signature analysis indicated the presence of both CMV infection and matching HLA type. Study observations and caveats: CMV carriers having the relevant HLA were flagged by cumulative public TCR beta family frequency. CMV-specific TCR beta clonotypes restricted by HLA-C were the ones dominating the ex vivo response.

CDR1 SGHDT and CDR2 YYEEEE come from the germline V gene. The junction had 6 bases not matched to a gene; V was cut back by 3 bases and J by 1 base. This CDR3 is built from 16 residues. The chain combines TRBV5-6 with TRBJ2-4; 8 bases align to TRBD2. This receptor was taken from a human donor in good health (CMV status not recorded). Some clones in this sample may be carry-over from other donors' samples. Specimen: CD8+ T cells from PBMCs. The CDR3 bases are TGTGCCAGCAGCTGGGCGGGGGGCCGGGCCAAAAACATTCAGTACTTC. Its protein is CASSWAGGRAKNIQYF.